Described below is a single T cell receptor beta chain sequence and its context. Input was roughly 2.2 ug genomic DNA, or all available if less. Assay: immunoSEQ multiplex PCR; the TCRdb copy retains only in-frame clones and omits some. This sample has fewer than 35,000 clones, with approximately 90% found just once. The source of the sample is a study of glioma-infiltrating T cells after dendritic cell vaccination. Study summary: Treatment, given 2003 to 2012, was autologous tumor lysate-pulsed dendritic cell vaccination.

Germline CDR1 is SQVTM and CDR2 is ANQGSEA. J gave up 2 bases and V 7 bases, and 5 bases lay outside the gene matches. The CDR3 spans 13 residues. PBMC were collected before vaccination, two weeks after the third vaccination, and at progression. This receptor was obtained from a human donor with glioblastoma. This specimen consisted of blood, obtained before dendritic cell vaccination. The rearrangement joins TRBV29-1 to TRBJ2-3, with 8 positions matching TRBD1. The CDR3 protein is CSARDRSTDTQYF. The DNA of the CDR3 is TGCAGCGCAAGGGACAGGTCCACAGATACGCAGTATTTT.